This T cell receptor beta chain derives from a study of blood T cells in healthy people across ages. The authors ran a second PCR of roughly 6 to 12 cycles using a sample-barcoded 5' primer and a J-beta primer mix. TCRdb itself ran the 5' RACE reads through MiXCR, one entry per CDR3 protein. The data contain over 500,000 distinct CDR3 sequences, 52% of them singletons. The CDR3 has 14 residues. V lost 0 bases to trimming and J lost 5 bases, with 10 bases between them. CDR1 and CDR2 (germline): DFQATT, SNEGSKA (reference sequence). This TCR was recovered from a woman older than 75 in good health. Material: blood. The chain combines TRBV20-1 with TRBJ2-2; possibly TRBD1 for D (5 bases). The CDR3 coding sequence is TGCAGTGCTAGAGATGGGGCTCGGACCGGGGAGCTGTTTTTT. Translation gives CSARDGARTGELFF.